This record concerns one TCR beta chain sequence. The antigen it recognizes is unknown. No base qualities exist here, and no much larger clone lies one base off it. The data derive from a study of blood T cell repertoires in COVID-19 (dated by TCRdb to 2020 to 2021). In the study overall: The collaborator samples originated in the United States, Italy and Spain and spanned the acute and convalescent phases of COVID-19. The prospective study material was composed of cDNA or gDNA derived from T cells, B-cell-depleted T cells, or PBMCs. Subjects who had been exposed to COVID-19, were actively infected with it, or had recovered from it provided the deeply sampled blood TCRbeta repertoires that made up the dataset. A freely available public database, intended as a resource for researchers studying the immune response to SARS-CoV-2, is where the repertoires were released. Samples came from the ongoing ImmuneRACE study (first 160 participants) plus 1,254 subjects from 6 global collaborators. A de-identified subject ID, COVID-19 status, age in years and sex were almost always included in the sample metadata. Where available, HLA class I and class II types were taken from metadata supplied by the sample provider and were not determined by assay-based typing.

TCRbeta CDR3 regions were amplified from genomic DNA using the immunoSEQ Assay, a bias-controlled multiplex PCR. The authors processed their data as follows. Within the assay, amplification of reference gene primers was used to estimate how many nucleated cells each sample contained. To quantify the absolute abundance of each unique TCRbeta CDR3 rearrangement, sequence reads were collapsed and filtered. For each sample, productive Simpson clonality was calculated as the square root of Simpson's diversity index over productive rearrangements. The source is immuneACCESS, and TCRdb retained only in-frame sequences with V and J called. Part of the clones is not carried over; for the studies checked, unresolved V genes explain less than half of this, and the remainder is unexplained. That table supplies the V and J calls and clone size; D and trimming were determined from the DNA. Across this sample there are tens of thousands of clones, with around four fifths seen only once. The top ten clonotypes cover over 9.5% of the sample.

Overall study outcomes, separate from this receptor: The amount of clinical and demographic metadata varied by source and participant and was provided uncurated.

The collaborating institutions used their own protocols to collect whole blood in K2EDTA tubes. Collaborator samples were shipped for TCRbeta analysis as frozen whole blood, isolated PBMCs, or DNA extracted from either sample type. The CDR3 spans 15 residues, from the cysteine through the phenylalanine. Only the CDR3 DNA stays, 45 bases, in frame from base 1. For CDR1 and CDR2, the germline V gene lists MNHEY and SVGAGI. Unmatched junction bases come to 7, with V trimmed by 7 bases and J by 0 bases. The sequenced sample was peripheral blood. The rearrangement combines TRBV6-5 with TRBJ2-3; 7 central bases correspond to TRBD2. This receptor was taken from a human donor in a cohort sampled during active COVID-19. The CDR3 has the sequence CASTRGDVSTDTQYF. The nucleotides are TGTGCCAGCACCCGGGGGGACGTTAGCACAGATACGCAGTATTTT.